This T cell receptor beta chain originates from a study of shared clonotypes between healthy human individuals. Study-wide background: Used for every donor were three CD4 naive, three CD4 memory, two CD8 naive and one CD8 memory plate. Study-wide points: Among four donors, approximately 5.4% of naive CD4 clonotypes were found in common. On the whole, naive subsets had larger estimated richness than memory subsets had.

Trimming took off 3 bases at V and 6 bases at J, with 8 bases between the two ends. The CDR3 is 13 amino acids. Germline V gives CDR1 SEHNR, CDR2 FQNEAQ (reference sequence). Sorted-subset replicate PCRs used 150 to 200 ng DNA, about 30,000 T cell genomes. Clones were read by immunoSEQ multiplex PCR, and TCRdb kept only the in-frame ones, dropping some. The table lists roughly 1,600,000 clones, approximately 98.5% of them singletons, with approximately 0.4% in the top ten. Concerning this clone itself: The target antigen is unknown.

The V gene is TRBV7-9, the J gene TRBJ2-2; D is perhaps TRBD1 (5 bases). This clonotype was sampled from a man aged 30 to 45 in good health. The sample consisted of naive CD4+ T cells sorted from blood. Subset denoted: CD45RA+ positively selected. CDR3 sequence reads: CASSFSGSGELFF. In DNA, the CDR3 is TGTGCCAGCAGCTTCTCAGGGTCCGGGGAGCTGTTTTTT.